This T cell receptor beta chain was observed in a study of T cell changes during pregnancy in multiple sclerosis. The repertoire was sequenced with immunoSEQ multiplex PCR; TCRdb's copy has only in-frame clones and lacks some. Of over 80,000 clones in the sample, approximately 90% are singletons; the top ten hold 0.7% to 0.9%. Trimming left V 2 bases short and J 7 bases short, with 12 bases between. Germline assignment: CDR1 SNHLY and CDR2 FYNNEI. The CDR3 runs 14 residues. The rearrangement uses TRBV2 and TRBJ1-5; D remains unclear. The material sequenced was peripheral blood, taken in the second trimester of pregnancy. The source of this sequence is a female donor in good health, enrolled as a control in a pregnancy study. For the CDR3, the DNA is TGTGCCAGCAGTGAAATCGCGGGCGGGCAGCCCCAGCATTTT. Protein: CASSEIAGGQPQHF.